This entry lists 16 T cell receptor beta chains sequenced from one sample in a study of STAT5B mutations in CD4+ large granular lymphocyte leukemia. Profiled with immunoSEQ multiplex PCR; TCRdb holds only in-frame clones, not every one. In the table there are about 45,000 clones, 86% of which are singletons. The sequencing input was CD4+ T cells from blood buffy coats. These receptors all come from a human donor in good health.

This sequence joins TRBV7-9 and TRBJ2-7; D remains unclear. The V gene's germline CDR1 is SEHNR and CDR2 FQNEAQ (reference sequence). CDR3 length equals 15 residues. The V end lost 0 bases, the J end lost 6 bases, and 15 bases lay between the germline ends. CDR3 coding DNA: TGTGCCAGCAGCTTAGCTTCAGGTGGGGTTACCGAGCAGTACTTC. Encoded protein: CASSLASGGVTEQYF.

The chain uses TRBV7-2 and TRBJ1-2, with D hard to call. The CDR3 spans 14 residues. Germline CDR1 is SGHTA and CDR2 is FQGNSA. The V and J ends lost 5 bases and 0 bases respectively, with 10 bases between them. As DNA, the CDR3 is TGTGCCAGCAGCCCCGGCAGGACTAACTATGGCTACACCTTC. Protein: CASSPGRTNYGYTF.

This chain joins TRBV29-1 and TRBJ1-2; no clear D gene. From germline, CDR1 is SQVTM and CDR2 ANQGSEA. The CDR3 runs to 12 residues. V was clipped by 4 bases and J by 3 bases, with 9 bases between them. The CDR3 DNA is TGCAGCGTTGCCCCTTACGACTATGGCTACACCTTC. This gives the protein CSVAPYDYGYTF.

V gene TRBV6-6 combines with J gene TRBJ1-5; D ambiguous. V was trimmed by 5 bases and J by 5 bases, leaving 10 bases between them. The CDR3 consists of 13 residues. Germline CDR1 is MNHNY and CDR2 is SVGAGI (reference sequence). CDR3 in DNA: TGTGCCAGCAGTCCTCTTGGTGATCAGCCCCAGCATTTT. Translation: CASSPLGDQPQHF.

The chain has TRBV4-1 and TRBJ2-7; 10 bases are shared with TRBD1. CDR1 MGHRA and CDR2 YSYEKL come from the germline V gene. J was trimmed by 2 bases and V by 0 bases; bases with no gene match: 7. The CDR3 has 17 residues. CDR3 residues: CASSQDGTGDFTYEQYF. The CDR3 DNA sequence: TGCGCCAGCAGCCAAGATGGGACAGGGGATTTTACCTACGAGCAGTACTTC.

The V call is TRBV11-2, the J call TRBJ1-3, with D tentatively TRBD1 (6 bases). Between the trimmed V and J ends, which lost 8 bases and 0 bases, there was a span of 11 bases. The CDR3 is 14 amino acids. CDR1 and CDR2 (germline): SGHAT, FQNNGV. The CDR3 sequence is CASADSRSGNTIYF. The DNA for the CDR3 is TGTGCCAGCGCGGACAGCCGCTCTGGAAACACCATATATTTT. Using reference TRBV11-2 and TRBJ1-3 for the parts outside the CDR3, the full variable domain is EAGVAQSPRYKIIEKRQSVAFWCNPISGHATLYWYQQILGQGPKLLIQFQNNGVVDDSQLPKDRFSAERLKGVDSTLKIQPAKLEDSAVYLCASADSRSGNTIYFGEGSWLTVV.

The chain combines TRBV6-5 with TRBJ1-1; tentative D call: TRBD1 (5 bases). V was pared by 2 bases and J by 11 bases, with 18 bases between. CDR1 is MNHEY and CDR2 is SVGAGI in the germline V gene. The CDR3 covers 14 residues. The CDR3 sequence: CASSYGGPGLSAFF. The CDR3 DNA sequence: TGTGCCAGCAGTTACGGGGGACCGGGATTGAGTGCTTTCTTT.

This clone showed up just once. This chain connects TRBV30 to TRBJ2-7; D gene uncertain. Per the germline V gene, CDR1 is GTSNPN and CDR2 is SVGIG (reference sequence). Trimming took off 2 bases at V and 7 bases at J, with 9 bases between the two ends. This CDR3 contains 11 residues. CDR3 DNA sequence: TGTGCCTGGAGTCGTTCGGGTGAGCAGTACTTC. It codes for CAWSRSGEQYF.

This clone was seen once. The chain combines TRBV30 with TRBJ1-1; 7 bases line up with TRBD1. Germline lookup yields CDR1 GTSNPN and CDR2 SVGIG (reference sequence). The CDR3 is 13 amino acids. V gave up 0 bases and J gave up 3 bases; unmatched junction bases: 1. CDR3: CAWSVQGHTEAFF. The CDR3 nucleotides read TGTGCCTGGAGTGTACAGGGGCACACTGAAGCTTTCTTT.

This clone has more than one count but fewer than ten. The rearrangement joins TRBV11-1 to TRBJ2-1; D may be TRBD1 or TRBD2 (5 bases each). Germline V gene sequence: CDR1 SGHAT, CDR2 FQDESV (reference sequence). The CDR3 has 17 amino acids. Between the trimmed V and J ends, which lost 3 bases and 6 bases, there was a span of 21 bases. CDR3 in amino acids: CASSLRTRRGLFNEQFF. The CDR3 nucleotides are TGTGCCAGCAGCTTGAGGACCCGACGGGGCCTTTTCAATGAGCAGTTCTTC. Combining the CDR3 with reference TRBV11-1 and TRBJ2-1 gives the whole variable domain EAEVAQSPRYKITEKSQAVAFWCDPISGHATLYWYRQILGQGPELLVQFQDESVVDDSQLPKDRFSAERLKGVDSTLKIQPAELGDSAMYLCASSLRTRRGLFNEQFFGPGTRLTVL.

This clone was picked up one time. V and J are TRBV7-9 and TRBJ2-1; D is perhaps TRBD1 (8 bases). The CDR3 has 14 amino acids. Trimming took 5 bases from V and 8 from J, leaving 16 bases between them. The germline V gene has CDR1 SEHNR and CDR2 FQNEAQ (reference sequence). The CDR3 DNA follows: TGTGCCAGCAGCCGCCGGACAGGGAGGGATGAGCAGTTCTTC. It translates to CASSRRTGRDEQFF.

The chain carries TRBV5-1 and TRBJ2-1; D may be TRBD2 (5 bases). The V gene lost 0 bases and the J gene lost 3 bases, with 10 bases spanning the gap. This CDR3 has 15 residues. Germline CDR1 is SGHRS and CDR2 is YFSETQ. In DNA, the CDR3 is TGCGCCAGCAGCTTGGTTATCCGGGGCTACAATGAGCAGTTCTTC. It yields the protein CASSLVIRGYNEQFF.

The CDR3 sequence is CASSEGGYSSTDTQYF. The CDR3, as DNA: TGTGCCAGCAGTGAAGGGGGCTACTCTAGCACAGATACGCAGTATTTT. The rearrangement links TRBV6-1 to TRBJ2-3; possible D gene TRBD1, 5 bases. Per the germline V gene, CDR1 is MNHNS and CDR2 is SASEGT. Trimming cost V 1 base and J 0 bases, with 11 bases left between them. This CDR3 has 16 residues.

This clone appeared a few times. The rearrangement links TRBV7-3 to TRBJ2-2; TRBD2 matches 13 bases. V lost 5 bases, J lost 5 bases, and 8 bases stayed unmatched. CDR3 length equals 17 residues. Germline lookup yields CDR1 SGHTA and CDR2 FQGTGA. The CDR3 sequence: CASSPGTSGKSTGELFF. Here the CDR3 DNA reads TGTGCCAGCAGCCCCGGGACTAGCGGGAAGTCAACCGGGGAGCTGTTTTTT.

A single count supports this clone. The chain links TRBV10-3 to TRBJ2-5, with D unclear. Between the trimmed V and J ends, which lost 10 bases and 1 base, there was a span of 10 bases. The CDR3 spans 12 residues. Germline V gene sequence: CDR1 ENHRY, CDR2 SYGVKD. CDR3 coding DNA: TGTGCCACCCGACTCGCCCAAGAGACCCAGTACTTC. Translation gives CATRLAQETQYF.

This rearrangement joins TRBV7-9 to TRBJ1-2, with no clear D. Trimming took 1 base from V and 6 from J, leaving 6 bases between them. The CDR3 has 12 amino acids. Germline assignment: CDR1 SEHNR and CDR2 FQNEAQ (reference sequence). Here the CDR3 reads CASSLDIDGYTF. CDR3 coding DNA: TGTGCCAGCAGCTTAGATATTGATGGCTACACCTTC.